A single sample gave rise to the 10 T cell receptor beta chains below, sequenced in a study of identical twins. TCRdb independently ran MiXCR on the 5' RACE reads; one entry per CDR3 protein. This table holds 470,000 or so distinct CDR3 sequences, approximately 24% found once. Separately, the same data were catalogued under a study of T cells expressing NK-cell markers.

Sample: CD4+ T cells sorted from blood. These receptors were collected from a woman aged 18-29 years in good health.

This clonotype was observed a handful of times. The chain uses TRBV12-3 or TRBV12-4 and TRBJ2-2; the D is unclear. V was shortened by 5 bases and J by 7 bases, with 5 bases between the two germline ends. The CDR3 is made up of 11 amino acids. CDR3 bases: TGTGCCAGCAGTGGCATCGGGGAGCTGTTTTTT. It is translated as CASSGIGELFF.

The rearrangement uses TRBV5-1 and TRBJ2-7; no clear D. V dropped 4 bases and J dropped 2 bases, with 16 bases sitting between them. This CDR3 is built from 15 residues. Germline V lookup: CDR1 SGHRS, CDR2 YFSETQ. CDR3 nucleotides: TGCGCCAGCAGCCCCGGCATAAATGGGGCCTACGAGCAGTACTTC. Its protein is CASSPGINGAYEQYF.

At least ten counts were recorded for this clonotype. The rearrangement links TRBV12-3 or TRBV12-4 to TRBJ2-6; 8 bases line up with TRBD1. J lost 1 base, V lost 4 bases, and 6 bases had no gene match. CDR3 size: 17 residues. CDR3 protein: CASSWTGTLSGANVLTF. The CDR3 DNA reads as TGTGCCAGCAGTTGGACAGGGACTCTTTCTGGGGCCAACGTCCTGACTTTC.

The rearrangement links TRBV18 to TRBJ2-3, with D unclear. The germline CDR1 and CDR2 sequences are KGHSH and LQKENI. V was trimmed by 1 base and J by 6 bases, leaving 11 bases between them. The CDR3 is 14 amino acids. The CDR3 is CASSPQSNPDTQYF. The DNA for the CDR3 is TGTGCCAGCTCACCACAGTCAAACCCCGATACGCAGTATTTT.

The CDR3 sequence is CASRMLAGGRTGELFF. DNA of the CDR3: TGTGCCAGCAGAATGCTAGCGGGGGGACGGACCGGGGAGCTGTTTTTT. The chain joins TRBV3-1 to TRBJ2-2; 11 positions match TRBD2. This CDR3 spans 16 amino acids. After removal of 6 bases from V and 5 bases from J, the junction contained 8 bases not matched to a gene. Per the germline V gene, CDR1 is LGHDT and CDR2 is YNNKEL (reference sequence).

The sample holds a few counts of this clonotype. V is TRBV11-2 and J is TRBJ2-5, with 9 bases matching TRBD1. Germline loops: CDR1 SGHAT, CDR2 FQNNGV. V trimming: 7 bases; J trimming: 6 bases; junction bases outside the gene matches: 15. CDR3 length equals 16 residues. The CDR3 reads CASTYYRGQGPKTQYF. CDR3 bases: TGTGCCAGCACCTACTACAGGGGGCAGGGTCCGAAGACCCAGTACTTC.

The gene calls are TRBV7-2 and TRBJ2-3, with TRBD2 matching 9 bases. Per germline, CDR1 SGHTA and CDR2 FQGNSA. With 2 bases clipped from V and 5 bases from J, the junction kept 5 bases outside the gene matches. CDR3 length: 15 amino acids. The CDR3, as DNA: TGTGCCAGCAGCTTAAGAGCGGGGGGTAAAGATACGCAGTATTTT. Residues: CASSLRAGGKDTQYF.

The chain joins TRBV27 to TRBJ2-5, with D uncertain. V was trimmed by 8 bases and J by 5 bases, leaving 15 bases between them. CDR3 size: 13 residues. Germline V gene sequence: CDR1 MNHEY, CDR2 SMNVEV (reference sequence). The CDR3 DNA reads as TGTGCCAGCTCGCGTCTCGTGGGGGAGACCCAGTACTTC. It is translated as CASSRLVGETQYF.

The genes are TRBV11-2 and TRBJ2-7; D perhaps matches TRBD1 (6 bases). CDR3 length: 15 residues. With 2 bases removed from V and 7 bases from J, the gap between germline ends came to 18 bases. Germline-derived CDR1 and CDR2 are SGHAT and FQNNGV. The CDR3 spells CASSLIGDMNTEQYF. For the CDR3, the DNA is TGTGCCAGCAGCTTAATAGGGGACATGAACACGGAGCAGTACTTC.

V usage is TRBV7-2 and J usage is TRBJ2-5; 10 nucleotides agree with TRBD2. This CDR3 spans 16 amino acids. Germline V gives CDR1 SGHTA, CDR2 FQGNSA. V shed 5 bases and J 2 bases; nucleotides not matched to a gene: 8. The CDR3 bases are TGTGCCAGCAGCCTCTGGACTAGCGGTCATCAAGAGACCCAGTACTTC. It translates to CASSLWTSGHQETQYF.